In its sample, the clone carrying this T cell receptor beta chain was seen a few times. The CDR3 has 14 amino acids. Germline V gene data show CDR1 as SQVTM and CDR2 as ANQGSEA. V lost 1 base to trimming and J lost 7 bases, with 14 bases between them. The data are from a study of T cell repertoires in cytomegalovirus infection. MiXCR was run by TCRdb on the reads, yielding one entry per CDR3 protein. The sample consists of approximately 630,000 distinct CDR3 sequences, roughly 26% of them appearing once. The sample taken for sequencing was CD8+ T cells from PBMCs. This TCR came from a human donor in good health (CMV status not recorded). Some clones in this sample may be carry-over from other donors' samples. This chain uses TRBV29-1 with TRBJ2-1; TRBD1 is a possible D gene (6 bases). CDR3 sequence (DNA): TGCAGCGTTGAAGGGGGGCGGACGGGGAATGAGCAGTTCTTC. Amino acid sequence: CSVEGGRTGNEQFF.